This paragraph covers one T cell receptor (beta chain) sequence. PCR was performed using 60 Vbeta and 13 Jbeta primers. Libraries were prepared by immunoSEQ multiplex PCR; TCRdb keeps only in-frame clonotypes and omits some of them. The sample holds 130,000 or so clones; 50% to 75% are singletons and the top ten take less than 9%. The entry originates in a study of cytomegalovirus exposure and HLA in healthy donors. Across the study: Counted in an early data release were tens of millions of unique TCRs from HLA-typed donors. Ancestry clustering placed roughly 86% of roughly 410 genotyped donors in the Caucasian-associated cluster.

This CDR3 spans 17 amino acids. The V gene end was trimmed by 4 bases and the J gene end by 5 bases; junction bases not matched to a gene: 11. In germline, CDR1 is SGHDN, CDR2 FVKESK. The genes are TRBV14 and TRBJ2-3, with TRBD1 matching over 11 bases. The sequence was obtained from a woman aged 40 to 50 in good health and CMV-seropositive. The material sequenced was PBMCs. CDR3 coding DNA: TGTGCCAGCAGCCTCTACTCCGGGACAGGGGGAGGAGATACGCAGTATTTT. As protein: CASSLYSGTGGGDTQYF.